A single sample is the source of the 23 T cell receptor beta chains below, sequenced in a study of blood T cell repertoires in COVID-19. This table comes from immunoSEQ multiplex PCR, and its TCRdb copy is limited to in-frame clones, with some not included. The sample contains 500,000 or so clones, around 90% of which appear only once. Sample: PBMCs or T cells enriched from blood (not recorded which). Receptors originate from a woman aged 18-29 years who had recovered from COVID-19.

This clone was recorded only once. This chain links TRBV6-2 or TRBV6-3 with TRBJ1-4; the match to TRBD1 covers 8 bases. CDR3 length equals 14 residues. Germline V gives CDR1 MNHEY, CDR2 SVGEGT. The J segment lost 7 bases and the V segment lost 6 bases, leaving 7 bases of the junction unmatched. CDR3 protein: CASSRDRGSEKLFF. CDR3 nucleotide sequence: TGTGCCAGCAGCCGAGACAGGGGCAGTGAAAAACTGTTTTTT.

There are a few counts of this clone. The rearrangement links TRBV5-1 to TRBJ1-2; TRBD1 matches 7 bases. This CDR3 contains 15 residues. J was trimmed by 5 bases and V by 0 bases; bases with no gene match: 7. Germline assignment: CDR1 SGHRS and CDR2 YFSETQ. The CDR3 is CASSLEGAREYGYTF. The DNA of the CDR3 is TGCGCCAGCAGCTTGGAGGGGGCGCGAGAATATGGCTACACCTTC.

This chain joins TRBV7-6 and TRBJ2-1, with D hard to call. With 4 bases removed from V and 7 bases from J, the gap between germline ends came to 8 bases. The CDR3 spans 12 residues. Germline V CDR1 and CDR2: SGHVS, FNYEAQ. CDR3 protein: CASSSSQNEQFF. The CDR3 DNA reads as TGTGCCAGCAGCTCCTCGCAGAATGAGCAGTTCTTC.

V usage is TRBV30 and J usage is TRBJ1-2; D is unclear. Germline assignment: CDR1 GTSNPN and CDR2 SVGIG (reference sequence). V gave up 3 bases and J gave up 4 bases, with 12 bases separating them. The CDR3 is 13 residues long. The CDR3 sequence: CAWRDGGLYGYTF. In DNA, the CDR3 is TGTGCCTGGAGGGATGGCGGACTCTATGGCTACACCTTC.

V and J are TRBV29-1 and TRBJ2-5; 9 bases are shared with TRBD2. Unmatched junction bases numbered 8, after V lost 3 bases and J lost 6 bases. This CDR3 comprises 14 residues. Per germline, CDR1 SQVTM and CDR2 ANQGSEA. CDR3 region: CSVELGSGGKTQYF. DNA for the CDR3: TGCAGCGTTGAGTTGGGTAGCGGGGGAAAGACCCAGTACTTC.

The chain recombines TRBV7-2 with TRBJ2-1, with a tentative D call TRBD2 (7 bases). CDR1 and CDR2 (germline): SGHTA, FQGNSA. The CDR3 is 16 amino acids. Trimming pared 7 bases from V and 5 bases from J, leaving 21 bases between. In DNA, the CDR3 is TGTGCCAGCACCCCCTTTGGGGGGGGCCCCGACAATGAGCAGTTCTTC. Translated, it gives CASTPFGGGPDNEQFF.

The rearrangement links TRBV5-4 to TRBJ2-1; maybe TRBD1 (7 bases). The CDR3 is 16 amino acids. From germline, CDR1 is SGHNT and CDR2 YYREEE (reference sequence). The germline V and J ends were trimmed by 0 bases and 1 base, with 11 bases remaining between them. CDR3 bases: TGTGCCAGCAGCTTGGATTCAGGGGGGTCCTACAATGAGCAGTTCTTC. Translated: CASSLDSGGSYNEQFF. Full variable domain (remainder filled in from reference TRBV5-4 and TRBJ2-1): ETGVTQSPTHLIKTRGQQVTLRCSSQSGHNTVSWYQQALGQGPQFIFQYYREEENGRGNFPPRFSGLQFPNYSSELNVNALELDDSALYLCASSLDSGGSYNEQFFGPGTRLTVL.

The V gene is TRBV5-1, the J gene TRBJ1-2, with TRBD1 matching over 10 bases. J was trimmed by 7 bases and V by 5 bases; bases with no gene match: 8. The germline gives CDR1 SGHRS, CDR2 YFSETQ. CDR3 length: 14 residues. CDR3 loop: CASSPPGTGVGYTF. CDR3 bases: TGCGCCAGCAGTCCCCCGGGGACAGGGGTTGGCTACACCTTC.

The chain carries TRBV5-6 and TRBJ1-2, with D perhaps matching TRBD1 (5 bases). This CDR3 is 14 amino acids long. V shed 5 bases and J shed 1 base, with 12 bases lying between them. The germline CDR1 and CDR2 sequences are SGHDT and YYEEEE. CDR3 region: CASRRDSLNYGYTF. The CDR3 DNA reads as TGTGCCAGCAGGAGGGACTCGCTTAACTATGGCTACACCTTC.

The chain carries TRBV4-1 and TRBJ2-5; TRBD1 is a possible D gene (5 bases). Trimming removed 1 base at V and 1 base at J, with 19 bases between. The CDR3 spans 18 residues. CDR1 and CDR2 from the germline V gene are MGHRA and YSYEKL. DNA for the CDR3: TGCGCCAGCAGCCAAGGTAGGGTCTCGCGACAGCTCCAAGAGACCCAGTACTTC. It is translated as CASSQGRVSRQLQETQYF.

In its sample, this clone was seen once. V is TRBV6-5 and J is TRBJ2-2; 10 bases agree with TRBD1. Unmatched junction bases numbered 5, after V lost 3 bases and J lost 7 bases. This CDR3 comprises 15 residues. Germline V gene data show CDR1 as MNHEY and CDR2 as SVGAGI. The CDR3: CASSYRQGARGELFF. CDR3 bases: TGTGCCAGCAGTTATAGACAGGGGGCGCGCGGGGAGCTGTTTTTT.

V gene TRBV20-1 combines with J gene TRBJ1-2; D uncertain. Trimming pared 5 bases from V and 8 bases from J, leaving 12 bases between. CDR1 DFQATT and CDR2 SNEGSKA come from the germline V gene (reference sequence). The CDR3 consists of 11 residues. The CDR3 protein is CSAQIQEGYTF. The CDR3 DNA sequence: TGCAGTGCTCAAATTCAAGAGGGCTACACCTTC.

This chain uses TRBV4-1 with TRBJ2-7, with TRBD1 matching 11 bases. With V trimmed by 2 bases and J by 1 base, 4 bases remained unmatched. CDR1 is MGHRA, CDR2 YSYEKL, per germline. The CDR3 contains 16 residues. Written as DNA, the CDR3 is TGCGCCAGCAGCCAACCGGGACAGGGGGTTTCCTACGAGCAGTACTTC. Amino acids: CASSQPGQGVSYEQYF.

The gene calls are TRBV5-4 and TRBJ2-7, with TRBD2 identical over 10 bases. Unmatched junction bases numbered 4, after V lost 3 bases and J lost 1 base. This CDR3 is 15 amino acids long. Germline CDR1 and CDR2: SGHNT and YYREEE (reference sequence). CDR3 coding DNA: TGTGCCAGCAGCTCCGGACTAGCGGATTCCTACGAGCAGTACTTC. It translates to CASSSGLADSYEQYF.

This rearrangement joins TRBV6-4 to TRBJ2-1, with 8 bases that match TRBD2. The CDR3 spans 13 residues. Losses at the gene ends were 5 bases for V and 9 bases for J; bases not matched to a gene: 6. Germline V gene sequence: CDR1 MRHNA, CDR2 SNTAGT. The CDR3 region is CASSLGRGGEQFF. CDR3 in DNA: TGTGCCAGCAGTCTCGGTCGGGGGGGTGAGCAGTTCTTC.

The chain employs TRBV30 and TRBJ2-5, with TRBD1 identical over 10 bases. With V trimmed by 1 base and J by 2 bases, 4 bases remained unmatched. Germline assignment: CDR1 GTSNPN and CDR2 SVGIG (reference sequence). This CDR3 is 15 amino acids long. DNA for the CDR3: TGTGCCTGGAGTGAGACAGGGGGCCCGCAAGAGACCCAGTACTTC. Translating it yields CAWSETGGPQETQYF.

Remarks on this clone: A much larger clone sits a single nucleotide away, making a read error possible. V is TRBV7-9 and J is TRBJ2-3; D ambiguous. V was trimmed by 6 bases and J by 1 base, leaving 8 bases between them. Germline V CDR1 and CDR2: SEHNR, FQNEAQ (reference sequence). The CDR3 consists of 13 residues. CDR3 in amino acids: CASSSQGTDTQYF. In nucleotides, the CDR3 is TGTGCCAGCAGTTCCCAGGGCACAGATACGCAGTATTTT.

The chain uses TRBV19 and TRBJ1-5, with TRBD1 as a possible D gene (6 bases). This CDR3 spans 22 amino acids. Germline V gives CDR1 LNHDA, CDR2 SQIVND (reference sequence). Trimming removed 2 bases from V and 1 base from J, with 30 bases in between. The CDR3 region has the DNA TGTGCCAGTAGTATATTCCCAATTTGGGGGCTGGGAGGGGGAAGGAGCAATCAGCCCCAGCATTTT. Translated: CASSIFPIWGLGGGRSNQPQHF. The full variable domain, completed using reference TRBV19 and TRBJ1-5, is DGGITQSPKYLFRKEGQNVTLSCEQNLNHDAMYWYRQDPGQGLRLIYYSQIVNDFQKGDIAEGYSVSREKKESFPLTVTSAQKNPTAFYLCASSIFPIWGLGGGRSNQPQHFGDGTRLSIL.

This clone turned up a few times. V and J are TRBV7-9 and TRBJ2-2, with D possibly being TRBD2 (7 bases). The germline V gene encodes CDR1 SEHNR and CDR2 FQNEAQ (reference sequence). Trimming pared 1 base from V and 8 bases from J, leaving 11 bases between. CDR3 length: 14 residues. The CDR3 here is CASSLVRGAGELFF. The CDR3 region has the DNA TGTGCCAGCAGCTTAGTCCGGGGGGCTGGGGAGCTGTTTTTT.

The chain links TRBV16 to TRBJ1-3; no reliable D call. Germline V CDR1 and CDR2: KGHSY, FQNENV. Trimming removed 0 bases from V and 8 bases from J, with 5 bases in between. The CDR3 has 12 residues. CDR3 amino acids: CASSQSADTIYF. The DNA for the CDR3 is TGTGCCAGCAGCCAATCCGCAGACACCATATATTTT.

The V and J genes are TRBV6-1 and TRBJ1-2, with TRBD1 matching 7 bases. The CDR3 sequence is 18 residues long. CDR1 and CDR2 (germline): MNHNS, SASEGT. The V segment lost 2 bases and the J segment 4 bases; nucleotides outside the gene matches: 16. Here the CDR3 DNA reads TGTGCCAGCAGTGAATCTCCCGGACAGGCCCTCCTTTTCTATGGCTACACCTTC. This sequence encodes CASSESPGQALLFYGYTF.

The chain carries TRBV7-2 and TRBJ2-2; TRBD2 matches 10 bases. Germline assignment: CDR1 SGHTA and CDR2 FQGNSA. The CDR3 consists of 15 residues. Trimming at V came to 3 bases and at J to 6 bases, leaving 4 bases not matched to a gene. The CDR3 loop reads CASSLSGGASGELFF. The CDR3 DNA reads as TGTGCCAGCAGCTTGAGCGGGGGGGCGTCCGGGGAGCTGTTTTTT.

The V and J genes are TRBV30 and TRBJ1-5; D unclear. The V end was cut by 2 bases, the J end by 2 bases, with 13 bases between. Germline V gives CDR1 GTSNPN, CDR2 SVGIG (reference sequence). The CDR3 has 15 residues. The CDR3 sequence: CAWSPGPEGNQPQHF. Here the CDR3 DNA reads TGTGCCTGGAGTCCTGGGCCGGAGGGCAATCAGCCCCAGCATTTT.